Below, 16 T cell receptor beta chains from the same sample are listed, as sequenced in a study of blood T cell repertoires in COVID-19. Clones were sequenced by immunoSEQ multiplex PCR, and TCRdb holds only the in-frame ones, with some missing. The table shows under 250,000 clones, with about 85% occurring only once. The sequencing input was peripheral blood. Every receptor here comes from a man aged 35-49 years with acute or convalescent COVID-19.

CDR3 loop: CASRRTGSYEQYF. The CDR3 DNA reads as TGTGCCAGCAGGAGGACAGGGAGTTACGAGCAGTACTTC. The chain couples TRBV27 to TRBJ2-7, with 8 bases lining up with TRBD1. Germline CDR1 is MNHEY and CDR2 is SMNVEV (reference sequence). Trimming cost V 6 bases and J 4 bases; bases outside gene matches: 5. There are 13 residues in the CDR3.

This chain's CDR3 is CASSLIRTGGGSPLHF. The DNA of the CDR3 is TGTGCCAGCAGTCTAATCAGGACAGGGGGCGGTTCACCCCTCCACTTT. This chain uses TRBV28 with TRBJ1-6, with 11 bases identical to TRBD1. This CDR3 region has 16 residues. CDR1 and CDR2 from the germline V gene are MDHEN and SYDVKM. Unmatched junction bases numbered 9, after V lost 5 bases and J lost 9 bases. Full variable domain (missing parts from reference TRBV28 and TRBJ1-6): DVKVTQSSRYLVKRTGEKVFLECVQDMDHENMFWYRQDPGLGLRLIYFSYDVKMKEKGDIPEGYSVSREKKERFSLILESASTNQTSMYLCASSLIRTGGGSPLHFGNGTRLTVT.

This chain joins TRBV18 and TRBJ2-1, with TRBD1 matching over 9 bases. Germline CDR1 and CDR2: KGHSH and LQKENI. The CDR3 is 16 amino acids. J was trimmed by 10 bases and V by 4 bases; bases with no gene match: 14. The CDR3 DNA reads as TGTGCCAGCTCACTCCAACCGGGACAGGGTTCGGGGGAGCAGTTCTTC. Translation gives CASSLQPGQGSGEQFF.

The V call is TRBV10-1, the J call TRBJ2-1, with 7 bases that match TRBD1. The trim removed 8 bases at V and 1 base at J, leaving 5 bases unmatched. The CDR3 runs to 14 residues. Germline CDR1 reads WNHNN; CDR2 reads SYGVQD (reference sequence). The DNA for the CDR3 is TGCGCCAGCGGGCCGGGACAGTCCTACAATGAGCAGTTCTTC. Its translation: CASGPGQSYNEQFF.

V and J are TRBV2 and TRBJ1-3, with D maybe TRBD1 (5 bases). The V end was cut by 6 bases, the J end by 0 bases, with 12 bases between. The V gene's germline CDR1 is SNHLY and CDR2 FYNNEI. The CDR3 is 15 amino acids. In DNA form, the CDR3 reads TGTGCCAGCAGCCCAGGGAGGGACTCTGGAAACACCATATATTTT. Translated: CASSPGRDSGNTIYF.

V gene TRBV3-1 (or the pseudogene TRBV3-2) combines with J gene TRBJ1-3, with D hard to call. The CDR3 totals 16 residues. The V end lost 1 base, the J end lost 0 bases, and 10 bases lay between the germline ends. Germline V gene sequence: CDR1 LGHDT, CDR2 YNNKEL (reference sequence). The CDR3 here is CASSQAPVSSGNTIYF. Written as DNA, the CDR3 is TGTGCCAGCAGCCAAGCTCCGGTAAGCTCTGGAAACACCATATATTTT.

This clone was counted between two and nine times. The chain is built from TRBV20-1 and TRBJ2-3; a weak D match, TRBD2 (7 bases). This CDR3 region has 10 residues. Germline CDR1 reads DFQATT; CDR2 reads SNEGSKA (reference sequence). Trimming left V 5 bases short and J 14 bases short, with 14 bases between. The CDR3 DNA reads as TGCAGTGCTGGGGAGGGGGTCCGGTATTTT. Its translation: CSAGEGVRYF.

The J gene is TRBJ1-1, the V gene TRBV5-1, with D possibly TRBD1 on 5 matching bases. CDR3 length equals 19 residues. Trimming pared 3 bases from V and 1 base from J, leaving 25 bases between. CDR1 is SGHRS, CDR2 YFSETQ, per germline. CDR3 amino acids: CASSSLPWSTAQSNTEAFF. The DNA for the CDR3 is TGCGCCAGCAGCTCCCTCCCCTGGTCGACAGCTCAGTCGAACACTGAAGCTTTCTTT.

The CDR3 DNA is TGTGCCAGCAGCTTAGCGGACAGGGGCCATTACAATGAGCAGTTCTTC. It yields the protein CASSLADRGHYNEQFF. The rearrangement uses TRBV11-2 and TRBJ2-1; 9 bases map to TRBD1. The trim removed 1 base at V and 4 bases at J, leaving 5 bases unmatched. Germline CDR1 and CDR2: SGHAT and FQNNGV. The CDR3 contains 16 residues. Variable domain in full (rest from reference TRBV11-2 and TRBJ2-1): EAGVAQSPRYKIIEKRQSVAFWCNPISGHATLYWYQQILGQGPKLLIQFQNNGVVDDSQLPKDRFSAERLKGVDSTLKIQPAKLEDSAVYLCASSLADRGHYNEQFFGPGTRLTVL.

The rearrangement joins TRBV7-9 to TRBJ2-7, with a tentative D call TRBD2 (6 bases). V was clipped by 5 bases and J by 2 bases, with 10 bases between them. The CDR3 has 13 amino acids. Germline loops: CDR1 SEHNR, CDR2 FQNEAQ (reference sequence). The CDR3 region is CASSRGIAYEQYF. The CDR3 nucleotides read TGTGCCAGCAGCCGGGGGATCGCCTACGAGCAGTACTTC. The full variable domain, rest sourced from reference TRBV7-9 and TRBJ2-7, is DTGVSQNPRHKITKRGQNVTFRCDPISEHNRLYWYRQTLGQGPEFLTYFQNEAQLEKSRLLSDRFSAERPKGSFSTLEIQRTEQGDSAMYLCASSRGIAYEQYFGPGTRLTVT.

This clone appeared once. This chain connects TRBV28 to TRBJ2-3; D not certain. This CDR3 is built from 12 residues. Trimming removed 8 bases at V and 0 bases at J, with 6 bases between. Per the germline V gene, CDR1 is MDHEN and CDR2 is SYDVKM. CDR3 loop: CASGTSTDTQYF. For the CDR3, the DNA is TGTGCCAGCGGCACGAGCACAGATACGCAGTATTTT.

This clone occurred many times. This chain links TRBV30 with TRBJ2-7; TRBD1 matches 9 bases. The CDR3 has 14 residues. Germline V lookup: CDR1 GTSNPN, CDR2 SVGIG (reference sequence). V lost 1 base to trimming and J lost 3 bases; unmatched junction nucleotides: 4. The CDR3 reads CAWSAGQGRYEQYF. In nucleotides, the CDR3 is TGTGCCTGGAGTGCGGGACAGGGTCGCTACGAGCAGTACTTC.

The CDR3 nucleotides read TGTGCCAGCAGTGACACGACAGGAGTCTCTGGGGCCAACGTCCTGACTTTC. Translated: CASSDTTGVSGANVLTF. The gene calls are TRBV6-4 and TRBJ2-6; TRBD1 is a possible D gene (6 bases). Germline V gene data show CDR1 as MRHNA and CDR2 as SNTAGT. The V end was cut by 2 bases, the J end by 0 bases, with 11 bases between. There are 17 residues in the CDR3.

The chain uses TRBV27 and TRBJ1-2, with D possibly being TRBD1 (6 bases). Trimming removed 5 bases from V and 1 base from J, with 14 bases in between. The germline V gene encodes CDR1 MNHEY and CDR2 SMNVEV (reference sequence). The CDR3 runs to 15 residues. CDR3 sequence (DNA): TGTGCCAGCAGTGGAGGGGGAGGGGTTAACTATGGCTACACCTTC. Protein sequence: CASSGGGGVNYGYTF.

This clone was seen a handful of times. The chain employs TRBV24-1 and TRBJ2-5; 10 positions agree with TRBD1. The CDR3 is made up of 15 amino acids. V trimming: 4 bases; J trimming: 3 bases; junction bases outside the gene matches: 4. CDR1 is KGHDR, CDR2 SFDVKD, per germline. CDR3 coding DNA: TGTGCCACCAGTGACTGGACAGGGGGGAAAGAGACCCAGTACTTC. Residues: CATSDWTGGKETQYF.

This clone showed up just once. The rearrangement joins TRBV30 to TRBJ1-1; possible D gene TRBD1, 5 bases. Trimming removed 4 bases at V and 6 bases at J, with 9 bases between. The CDR3 is 11 residues long. Looked up from germline, CDR1 is GTSNPN and CDR2 is SVGIG (reference sequence). CDR3 residues: CAWNWGPEAFF. CDR3 DNA sequence: TGTGCCTGGAATTGGGGCCCTGAAGCTTTCTTT.